Below are 29 T cell receptor beta chains sequenced from a single sample in a study of beta chain features in type 1 diabetes. Every isolated RNA sample was fully reverse transcribed, so sequencing captured expressed TCRB transcripts. Sequenced by immunoSEQ multiplex PCR; TCRdb stores in-frame clones only, minus some. This table has 300,000 to 400,000 clones, about 10% appearing once. Sequencing was done on a sample of naive CD4+ T cells from blood. The receptors shown here come from a woman in her 30s in good health.

This clone was detected only a few times. The V and J genes are TRBV9 and TRBJ1-3; D unclear. The CDR3 runs to 16 residues. Germline V CDR1 and CDR2: SGDLS, YYNGEE. V dropped 0 bases and J dropped 0 bases, with 10 bases sitting between them. CDR3 in amino acids: CASSVDSGPSGNTIYF. In DNA form, the CDR3 reads TGTGCCAGCAGCGTAGATAGTGGTCCCTCTGGAAACACCATATATTTT.

The rearrangement uses TRBV7-9 and TRBJ2-7; 7 bases are a match to TRBD2. The J segment lost 5 bases and the V segment lost 1 base, leaving 5 bases of the junction unmatched. The CDR3 has 14 residues. Germline V gene data show CDR1 as SEHNR and CDR2 as FQNEAQ (reference sequence). CDR3 amino acids: CASSLEGGSHEQYF. The CDR3 DNA follows: TGTGCCAGCAGCTTAGAAGGCGGGAGCCACGAGCAGTACTTC.

This clone was picked up a small number of times. The chain uses TRBV4-3 and TRBJ2-6; TRBD1 aligns across 7 bases. The CDR3 is made up of 19 amino acids. Germline-derived CDR1 and CDR2 are LGHNA and YSLEER. Trimming took 1 base from V and 4 from J; bases not matched to a gene: 13. CDR3 residues: CASSQGAKGAVSGANVLTF. The CDR3, as DNA: TGCGCCAGCAGCCAAGGCGCAAAGGGGGCTGTGTCCGGGGCCAACGTCCTGACTTTC.

The table lists this clone with a few counts. This chain links TRBV28 with TRBJ1-2; no firm D call. The V end was cut by 7 bases, the J end by 2 bases, with 5 bases between. Looked up from germline, CDR1 is MDHEN and CDR2 is SYDVKM. The CDR3 contains 11 residues. In nucleotides, the CDR3 is TGTGCCAGCACGGGAAACTATGGCTACACCTTC. It specifies CASTGNYGYTF.

This clone was observed a handful of times. This chain connects TRBV7-2 to TRBJ2-1, with D maybe TRBD1 (5 bases). The CDR3 is 14 residues long. V dropped 0 bases and J dropped 10 bases, with 13 bases sitting between them. Germline lookup yields CDR1 SGHTA and CDR2 FQGNSA. The chain's CDR3 is CASSLAITGQEQFF. The CDR3, as DNA: TGTGCCAGCAGCTTAGCAATCACAGGTCAGGAGCAGTTCTTC.

This clone was seen more than once but under ten times. The chain carries TRBV6-1 and TRBJ2-7, with TRBD2 matching over 12 bases. Germline loops: CDR1 MNHNS, CDR2 SASEGT. The length of the CDR3 is 18 residues. With V trimmed by 1 base and J by 2 bases, 9 bases remained unmatched. CDR3 protein: CASSEGVRGLAGPYEQYF. CDR3 DNA: TGTGCCAGCAGTGAAGGTGTACGAGGACTAGCGGGACCCTACGAGCAGTACTTC.

This clone was seen only a few times. The genes are TRBV10-3 and TRBJ1-2, with unresolved D. CDR1 and CDR2 from the germline V gene are ENHRY and SYGVKD. This CDR3 spans 13 amino acids. The V end lost 2 bases, the J end lost 8 bases, and 12 bases lay between the germline ends. The chain's CDR3 is CAISEGLRKGYTF. For the CDR3, the DNA is TGTGCCATCAGTGAGGGACTGAGAAAGGGCTACACCTTC.

The chain couples TRBV7-9 to TRBJ2-5, with 8 nucleotides matching TRBD1. CDR3 length equals 14 residues. Germline CDR1 reads SEHNR; CDR2 reads FQNEAQ (reference sequence). J gave up 1 base and V 5 bases, and 3 bases lay outside the gene matches. As DNA, the CDR3 is TGTGCCAGCAGCCAGGGGGCGGCCCAAGAGACCCAGTACTTC. Amino acid sequence: CASSQGAAQETQYF.

This clone was picked up a small number of times. Other DNA sequences in this specimen translate into the identical CDR3. The CDR3 here is CASSPGLAGVYNEQFF. Here the CDR3 DNA reads TGTGCCAGCTCACCGGGACTAGCGGGAGTATACAATGAGCAGTTCTTC. This sequence joins TRBV18 and TRBJ2-1; 14 positions agree with TRBD2. This CDR3 region has 16 residues. Germline CDR1 KGHSH, CDR2 LQKENI. V lost 3 bases to trimming and J lost 4 bases; unmatched junction nucleotides: 2.

This clone has just a few counts. The rearrangement uses TRBV28 and TRBJ2-3; the D gene is possibly TRBD2 (5 bases). Germline CDR1 MDHEN, CDR2 SYDVKM. This CDR3 is built from 12 residues. The V gene lost 6 bases and the J gene lost 4 bases, with 8 bases spanning the gap. The CDR3 nucleotides read TGTGCCAGCAGGGACTCCGCAGATACGCAGTATTTT. Translated, it gives CASRDSADTQYF.

V is TRBV29-1 and J is TRBJ1-1; TRBD1 agrees at 7 bases. Germline V gene sequence: CDR1 SQVTM, CDR2 ANQGSEA. This CDR3 spans 13 amino acids. J was trimmed by 0 bases and V by 5 bases; bases with no gene match: 3. The CDR3 is CSVSGQMNTEAFF. In nucleotides, the CDR3 is TGCAGCGTTTCGGGACAGATGAACACTGAAGCTTTCTTT.

The chain links TRBV4-1 to TRBJ2-3; 8 positions match TRBD2. J gave up 4 bases and V 6 bases, and 9 bases lay outside the gene matches. Germline V CDR1 and CDR2: MGHRA, YSYEKL. The CDR3 has 15 residues. The CDR3 reads CASRPMGLGADTQYF. The CDR3 DNA reads as TGCGCCAGCAGGCCAATGGGACTAGGTGCAGATACGCAGTATTTT.

This clone was recorded a few times. DNA for the CDR3: TGTGCCAGCAGCTTAGAGGCGGGGCGGTACGAGCAGTACTTC. It translates to CASSLEAGRYEQYF. The V call is TRBV7-2, the J call TRBJ2-7, with TRBD2 as a possible D gene (6 bases). Trimming took 1 base from V and 4 from J, leaving 11 bases between them. This CDR3 region has 14 residues. Germline CDR1 reads SGHTA; CDR2 reads FQGNSA. Filled out from reference TRBV7-2 and TRBJ2-7, the complete variable domain reads GAGVSQSPSNKVTEKGKDVELRCDPISGHTALYWYRQSLGQGLEFLIYFQGNSAPDKSGLPSDRFSAERTGGSVSTLTIQRTQQEDSAVYLCASSLEAGRYEQYFGPGTRLTVT.

This clone was counted only a few times. V usage is TRBV28 and J usage is TRBJ2-7, with TRBD2 matching 11 bases. The ends lost 5 bases at V and 2 bases at J; junction bases unmatched: 8. This CDR3 comprises 16 residues. CDR1 and CDR2 (germline): MDHEN, SYDVKM. The CDR3 loop is CASSLASTSGAYEQYF. CDR3 in DNA: TGTGCCAGCAGTCTCGCGTCGACTAGCGGGGCCTACGAGCAGTACTTC.

The V call is TRBV5-1, the J call TRBJ2-1; TRBD1 is a possible D gene (5 bases). CDR1 is SGHRS, CDR2 YFSETQ, per germline. V dropped 2 bases and J dropped 2 bases, with 8 bases sitting between them. This CDR3 contains 14 residues. The CDR3 sequence is CASSFDSTYNEQFF. CDR3 nucleotide sequence: TGCGCCAGCAGCTTCGACAGCACCTACAATGAGCAGTTCTTC.

This clone was counted a few times. V is TRBV7-2 and J is TRBJ2-3; D is perhaps TRBD2 (5 bases). This CDR3 comprises 15 residues. Germline V gene data show CDR1 as SGHTA and CDR2 as FQGNSA. Trimming took 1 base from V and 2 from J, leaving 10 bases between them. CDR3 loop: CASSLVLTNTDTQYF. In nucleotides, the CDR3 is TGTGCCAGCAGCTTAGTACTGACTAACACAGATACGCAGTATTTT.

This clone turned up a few times. The chain combines TRBV30 with TRBJ1-3, with unresolved D. Germline CDR1 GTSNPN, CDR2 SVGIG (reference sequence). The CDR3 spans 13 residues. Between the trimmed V and J ends, which lost 1 base and 1 base, there was a span of 5 bases. CDR3 in DNA: TGTGCCTGGAGTGAACAGTCTGGAAACACCATATATTTT. Translation gives CAWSEQSGNTIYF.

This clone was picked up a small number of times. The rearrangement uses TRBV28 and TRBJ1-2, with a possible D match to TRBD1 (6 bases). V lost 7 bases, J lost 2 bases, and 11 bases lay in between. This CDR3 spans 13 amino acids. The germline V gene has CDR1 MDHEN and CDR2 SYDVKM. The CDR3 reads CASKGTNNYGYTF. DNA for the CDR3: TGTGCCAGCAAAGGGACAAACAACTATGGCTACACCTTC.

The V and J genes are TRBV5-1 and TRBJ2-3; TRBD1 matches at 8 bases. This CDR3 has 15 amino acids. Germline V gene lookup returns CDR1 SGHRS and CDR2 YFSETQ. V gave up 6 bases and J gave up 0 bases; unmatched junction bases: 6. CDR3 loop: CASTRTGPSTDTQYF. The CDR3 DNA reads as TGCGCCAGCACCCGGACAGGGCCTAGCACAGATACGCAGTATTTT.

A few counts support this clone. The V and J genes are TRBV19 and TRBJ1-2; 7 bases fit TRBD1. Germline assignment: CDR1 LNHDA and CDR2 SQIVND (reference sequence). This CDR3 has 15 residues. V trimming: 7 bases; J trimming: 0 bases; junction bases outside the gene matches: 8. Here the CDR3 reads CASTNRGRANYGYTF. The CDR3 DNA sequence: TGTGCCAGTACCAACAGGGGAAGAGCTAACTATGGCTACACCTTC.

The chain recombines TRBV28 with TRBJ2-1; 11 bases line up with TRBD1. The CDR3 totals 13 residues. Trimming cost V 9 bases and J 8 bases; bases outside gene matches: 6. Germline V gives CDR1 MDHEN, CDR2 SYDVKM. The CDR3 DNA sequence: TGTGCCAGTGGGACAGGGGGTATCCATGAGCAGTTCTTC. Amino acid sequence: CASGTGGIHEQFF. Complete variable domain (other parts from reference TRBV28 and TRBJ2-1): DVKVTQSSRYLVKRTGEKVFLECVQDMDHENMFWYRQDPGLGLRLIYFSYDVKMKEKGDIPEGYSVSREKKERFSLILESASTNQTSMYLCASGTGGIHEQFFGPGTRLTVL.

This clone came up a few times. For the CDR3, the DNA is TGTGCCAGCATTACTAGCGGAGTGGTGACCTACAATGAGCAGTTCTTC. This gives the protein CASITSGVVTYNEQFF. V and J are TRBV28 and TRBJ2-1; 8 positions agree with TRBD2. The CDR3 length is 16 residues. In germline, CDR1 is MDHEN, CDR2 SYDVKM. The V and J ends lost 7 bases and 2 bases, in that order; junction bases with no gene match: 10.

CDR3 coding DNA: TGTGCCAGCAGCCGTTTAGCGGGTCAAGAGACCCAGTACTTC. Its protein product is CASSRLAGQETQYF. V is TRBV7-3 and J is TRBJ2-5, with 7 bases lining up with TRBD2. Germline V lookup: CDR1 SGHTA, CDR2 FQGTGA. The CDR3 consists of 14 residues. Unmatched junction bases numbered 5, after V lost 5 bases and J lost 2 bases.

The chain combines TRBV2 with TRBJ2-2, with 10 nucleotides matching TRBD2. CDR1 is SNHLY and CDR2 is FYNNEI in the germline V gene. The J segment lost 4 bases and the V segment lost 8 bases, leaving 1 base of the junction unmatched. The CDR3 spans 13 residues. In nucleotides, the CDR3 is TGTGCCAGCCTAGCGGGAGTCACCGGGGAGCTGTTTTTT. Protein product: CASLAGVTGELFF.

This chain joins TRBV7-2 and TRBJ2-5; no reliable D call. The CDR3 has 12 residues. V lost 5 bases, J lost 0 bases, and 4 bases lay in between. CDR1 is SGHTA, CDR2 FQGNSA, per germline. The CDR3 spells CASSRYQETQYF. The CDR3 DNA reads TGTGCCAGCAGCCGGTACCAAGAGACCCAGTACTTC.

This clone was picked up a small number of times. The chain uses TRBV19 and TRBJ2-6; tentative D call: TRBD1 (6 bases). V was clipped by 5 bases and J by 0 bases, with 14 bases between them. This CDR3 comprises 17 residues. The germline V gene encodes CDR1 LNHDA and CDR2 SQIVND (reference sequence). The CDR3 DNA follows: TGTGCCAGTAGTCCACAGGGAAGGAGCTCTGGGGCCAACGTCCTGACTTTC. It yields the protein CASSPQGRSSGANVLTF.

As DNA, the CDR3 is TGTGCCAGCAGCGTAGCTATGGGACAGGGGACAGATACGCAGTATTTT. Translation: CASSVAMGQGTDTQYF. J is TRBJ2-3 and V is TRBV9; 10 bases are a match to TRBD1. Germline V gene lookup returns CDR1 SGDLS and CDR2 YYNGEE. Unmatched junction bases numbered 4, after V lost 0 bases and J lost 3 bases. This CDR3 region has 16 residues.

This clone showed up just a few times. The rearrangement uses TRBV4-1 and TRBJ2-5, with TRBD1 as a possible D gene (6 bases). The germline V gene has CDR1 MGHRA and CDR2 YSYEKL. V gave up 6 bases and J gave up 1 base, with 15 bases separating them. The CDR3 sequence is 15 residues long. CDR3: CASSHSGGPQETQYF. The CDR3 nucleotides read TGCGCCAGCAGTCACTCTGGGGGCCCCCAAGAGACCCAGTACTTC.

This chain uses TRBV9 with TRBJ2-3, with 9 bases that match TRBD2. J lost 5 bases, V lost 0 bases, and 7 bases had no gene match. The CDR3 totals 16 residues. CDR1 and CDR2 (germline): SGDLS, YYNGEE. CDR3 in DNA: TGTGCCAGCAGCGTAGCACCTAGCGGGATGGTAGATACGCAGTATTTT. As protein: CASSVAPSGMVDTQYF.